The present T cell receptor (beta chain) was sequenced within a study of blood T cell repertoires in COVID-19. Study-level background: Samples of COVID-19 (acute and convalescent) were obtained from the United States, Italy and Spain. From T cells, B-cell-depleted T cells, or PBMCs came the material, which was cDNA or gDNA.

Germline V CDR1 and CDR2: SEHNR, FQNEAQ (reference sequence). The CDR3 sequence is 16 residues long. V lost 1 base to trimming and J lost 2 bases; unmatched junction nucleotides: 7. In the original workflow: How many nucleated cells were present was estimated from reference gene primer amplification. This table comes from immunoSEQ multiplex PCR, and its TCRdb copy is limited to in-frame clones, with some not included. V, J and clone size are those of that table, while D and trimming were read from the DNA. The sample records under 110,000 clones, over 80% being singletons. The V call is TRBV7-9, the J call TRBJ1-1, with 7 bases matching TRBD1. This sequence originates from a middle-aged man with acute or convalescent COVID-19. Sequenced: peripheral blood. The DNA for the CDR3 is TGTGCCAGCAGCTTAGGAACAGGGGAACCAAACACTGAAGCTTTCTTT. This translates into CASSLGTGEPNTEAFF.